This section outlines one TCR beta chain sequence together with its context. The data originate from a study of blood T cell repertoires in COVID-19. Study in general: Spain, Italy and the United States supplied samples that represented acute and convalescent COVID-19. PBMCs, B-cell-depleted T cells, or T cells were the source of the cDNA or gDNA that made up the material.

The V and J ends lost 6 bases and 6 bases, in that order; junction bases with no gene match: 3. CDR1 and CDR2 from the germline V gene are MNHEY and SVGAGI. The CDR3 sequence is 13 residues long. Authors' methods: Amplified reference gene primers provided the basis for estimating nucleated cell counts. Libraries were prepared by immunoSEQ multiplex PCR; TCRdb keeps only in-frame clonotypes and omits some of them. That table supplies the V and J calls and clone size; D and trimming were determined from the DNA. The sample yields approximately 76,000 clones, more than 70% seen once. This sequence originates from a woman over 75 with active or convalescent COVID-19. The rearrangement links TRBV6-5 to TRBJ2-2, with 8 bases fitting TRBD1. The sequencing input was peripheral blood. In DNA form, the CDR3 reads TGTGCCAGCAGCCAACAGGGGGCCGGGGAGCTGTTTTTT. Its translation is CASSQQGAGELFF.